This TCR beta chain comes out of a study of blood T cell repertoires in COVID-19. At the level of the study: Acute and convalescent COVID-19 samples came from the United States, Italy and Spain. The analysed material was cDNA or gDNA that came from T cells, B-cell-depleted T cells, or PBMCs.

As handled by the study authors: Estimation of nucleated cell counts relied on the amplification of reference gene primers. Libraries were prepared by immunoSEQ multiplex PCR; TCRdb keeps only in-frame clonotypes and omits some of them. That table supplies the V and J calls and clone size; D and trimming were determined from the DNA. Here the sample spans approximately 190,000 clones, roughly four fifths being singletons. This CDR3 is 13 amino acids long. The V and J ends lost 6 bases and 2 bases respectively, with 5 bases between them. Germline CDR1 MNHEY, CDR2 SMNVEV (reference sequence). This receptor was identified in a human donor with acute or convalescent COVID-19. The donor label of this sample is uncertain. The specimen was peripheral blood. V and J are TRBV27 and TRBJ2-6, with no clear D. The CDR3 sequence is CASSPAGANVLTF. CDR3 DNA sequence: TGTGCCAGCAGCCCCGCTGGGGCCAACGTCCTGACTTTC.